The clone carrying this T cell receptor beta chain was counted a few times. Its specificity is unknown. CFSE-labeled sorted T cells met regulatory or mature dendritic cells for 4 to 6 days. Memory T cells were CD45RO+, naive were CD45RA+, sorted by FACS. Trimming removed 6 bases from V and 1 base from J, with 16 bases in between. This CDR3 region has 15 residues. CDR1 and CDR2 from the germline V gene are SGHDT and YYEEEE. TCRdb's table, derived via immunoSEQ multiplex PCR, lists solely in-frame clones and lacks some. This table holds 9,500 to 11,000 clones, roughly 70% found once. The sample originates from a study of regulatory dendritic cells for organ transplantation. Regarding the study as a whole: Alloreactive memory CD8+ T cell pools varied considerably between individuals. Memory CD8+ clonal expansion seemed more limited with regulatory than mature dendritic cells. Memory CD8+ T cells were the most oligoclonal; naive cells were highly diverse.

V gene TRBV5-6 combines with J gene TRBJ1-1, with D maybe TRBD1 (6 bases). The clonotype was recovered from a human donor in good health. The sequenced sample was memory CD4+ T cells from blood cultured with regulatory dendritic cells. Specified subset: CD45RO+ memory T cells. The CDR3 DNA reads TGTGCCAGCACCCAACGAGGGGGTTGGAACACTGAAGCTTTCTTT. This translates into CASTQRGGWNTEAFF.